Each of the 9 T cell receptor beta chains below was sequenced from the same sample in a study of OX40 agonist ivuxolimab in advanced cancers. Data came from immunoSEQ multiplex PCR; TCRdb stores just in-frame clones and leaves some out. The table lists about 99,000 clones, approximately 93% of them singletons. Specimen: CD4+ or CD8+ T cells sorted from blood, collected in a trial of the OX40 agonist ivuxolimab. Receptors originate from an adult with an advanced solid tumor such as melanoma, head and neck, liver or kidney cancer.

The genes are TRBV28 and TRBJ2-1; D gene unclear. Trimming left V 3 bases short and J 5 bases short, with 5 bases between. This CDR3 contains 12 residues. CDR1 and CDR2 from the germline V gene are MDHEN and SYDVKM. CDR3 region: CASSLQNNEQFF. The CDR3 coding sequence is TGTGCCAGCAGTTTGCAGAACAATGAGCAGTTCTTC.

J is TRBJ2-7 and V is TRBV19, with 8 bases identical to TRBD1. Germline V gives CDR1 LNHDA, CDR2 SQIVND (reference sequence). The length of the CDR3 is 14 residues. V was clipped by 5 bases and J by 2 bases; unmatched bases: 5. The CDR3 DNA sequence: TGTGCCAGTAGTCCATGGGACAGGCCCTACGAGCAGTACTTC. Residues: CASSPWDRPYEQYF.

This chain links TRBV5-4 with TRBJ1-4; 10 bases are shared with TRBD1. Germline CDR1 SGHNT, CDR2 YYREEE (reference sequence). The CDR3 runs to 15 residues. The ends lost 0 bases at V and 7 bases at J; junction bases unmatched: 3. CDR3 protein: CASSLGGQGSEKLFF. CDR3 nucleotide sequence: TGTGCCAGCAGCTTGGGGGGACAGGGGTCTGAAAAACTGTTTTTT.

The chain uses TRBV7-2 and TRBJ2-2; D may be TRBD2 (5 bases). With 0 bases removed from V and 7 bases from J, the gap between germline ends came to 12 bases. The germline CDR1 and CDR2 sequences are SGHTA and FQGNSA. The CDR3 extends over 15 amino acids. The CDR3 bases are TGTGCCAGCAGCTTAGCGCGGGTATCGGACGGGGAGCTGTTTTTT. This sequence encodes CASSLARVSDGELFF.

The sample holds one count of this clone. The chain couples TRBV4-3 to TRBJ2-6, with TRBD1 as a possible D gene (6 bases). The germline V gene encodes CDR1 LGHNA and CDR2 YSLEER. Trimming stripped 3 bases from V and 0 bases from J, with 12 bases between. The CDR3 has 17 amino acids. The CDR3: CASSHSGVPSGANVLTF. The CDR3 DNA follows: TGCGCCAGCAGCCATTCAGGGGTCCCCTCTGGGGCCAACGTCCTGACTTTC.

The chain combines TRBV6-6 with TRBJ1-1; D uncertain. CDR1 MNHNY and CDR2 SVGAGI come from the germline V gene (reference sequence). Trimming took 8 bases from V and 0 from J, leaving 7 bases between them. The CDR3 sequence is 12 residues long. CDR3 sequence: CASHKLNTEAFF. CDR3 DNA sequence: TGTGCCAGCCATAAGTTGAACACTGAAGCTTTCTTT.

The chain links TRBV5-1 to TRBJ2-7; the D is unclear. The CDR3 is 13 residues long. Germline V lookup: CDR1 SGHRS, CDR2 YFSETQ. The V and J ends lost 4 bases and 0 bases respectively, with 8 bases between them. The chain's CDR3 is CASSPGSSYEQYF. CDR3 nucleotide sequence: TGCGCCAGCAGCCCCGGAAGCTCCTACGAGCAGTACTTC.

The chain links TRBV7-2 to TRBJ1-5; tentatively, D is TRBD1 (6 bases). Trimming left V 1 base short and J 1 base short, with 11 bases between. CDR1 is SGHTA, CDR2 FQGNSA, per germline. The CDR3 loop spans 16 amino acids. Written as DNA, the CDR3 is TGTGCCAGCAGCTTAGGAGGGGGAAGGAGCAATCAGCCCCAGCATTTT. Protein sequence: CASSLGGGRSNQPQHF.

The chain combines TRBV11-2 with TRBJ2-1; D uncertain. V was cut by 4 bases and J by 0 bases, with 10 bases left in between. This CDR3 is built from 15 residues. The V gene's germline CDR1 is SGHAT and CDR2 FQNNGV. The CDR3 bases are TGTGCCAGCAGCTCGCAGGTAGGCTCCTACAATGAGCAGTTCTTC. Encoded protein: CASSSQVGSYNEQFF.